This passage covers 21 T cell receptor beta chains from one sample sequenced in a study of PD-1 blockade in classical Hodgkin lymphoma. Specified time point: cycle 4 day 1 (C4D1), after less than 7 weeks of nivolumab. After autologous stem cell transplantation all patients relapsed, and prior brentuximab vedotin exposure differed between cohorts. TCRdb keeps only in-frame clones here, not all; method: immunoSEQ multiplex PCR. In the table there are around 9,700 clones, 70% to 85% of which are singletons. The sample was peripheral blood mononuclear cells (PBMCs), taken before the fourth cycle of nivolumab. These receptors all stem from a human donor with classical Hodgkin lymphoma.

V gene TRBV5-1 combines with J gene TRBJ2-7, with D perhaps given as TRBD1 or TRBD2 (6 bases each). Per germline, CDR1 SGHRS and CDR2 YFSETQ. Trimming removed 5 bases at V and 4 bases at J, with 16 bases between. This CDR3 spans 14 amino acids. CDR3 region: CASRPTGGRYEQYF. CDR3 bases: TGCGCCAGCAGACCAACCGGGGGCCGATACGAGCAGTACTTC.

This chain uses TRBV7-9 with TRBJ2-5, with 10 positions matching TRBD2. The CDR3 has 16 amino acids. Germline assignment: CDR1 SEHNR and CDR2 FQNEAQ (reference sequence). The junction had 3 bases not matched to a gene; V was cut back by 1 base and J by 1 base. In DNA form, the CDR3 reads TGTGCCAGCAGCTTAGGCTTAGCGGGGGGCCAAGAGACCCAGTACTTC. This encodes CASSLGLAGGQETQYF.

The chain recombines TRBV28 with TRBJ1-3, with D possibly matching TRBD1 (6 bases). This CDR3 has 17 residues. V lost 4 bases, J lost 0 bases, and 16 bases lay in between. The V gene's germline CDR1 is MDHEN and CDR2 SYDVKM. CDR3 loop: CASSSKTGTYSGNTIYF. The CDR3 DNA reads as TGTGCCAGCAGTTCCAAGACAGGTACTTACTCTGGAAACACCATATATTTT.

The J gene is TRBJ2-1, the V gene TRBV5-1, with TRBD2 identical over 11 bases. CDR1 SGHRS and CDR2 YFSETQ come from the germline V gene. The CDR3 contains 15 residues. After removal of 4 bases from V and 10 bases from J, the junction contained 10 bases not matched to a gene. This CDR3 is CASSVSGGGLNEQFF. The CDR3 DNA sequence: TGCGCCAGCAGCGTTAGCGGGGGGGGACTTAACGAGCAGTTCTTC.

The J gene is TRBJ1-5, the V gene TRBV5-1; D possibly corresponds to TRBD1 (5 bases). CDR1 and CDR2 from the germline V gene are SGHRS and YFSETQ. The CDR3 runs to 13 residues. Trimming cost V 5 bases and J 5 bases, with 11 bases left between them. CDR3 sequence (DNA): TGCGCCAGCAGGGACAACTACGATCAGCCCCAGCATTTT. This gives the protein CASRDNYDQPQHF. The variable domain in full, completed from reference TRBV5-1 and TRBJ1-5, reads KAGVTQTPRYLIKTRGQQVTLSCSPISGHRSVSWYQQTPGQGLQFLFEYFSETQRNKGNFPGRFSGRQFSNSRSEMNVSTLELGDSALYLCASRDNYDQPQHFGDGTRLSIL.

This chain links TRBV6-1 with TRBJ2-7; D is uncertain. Germline CDR1 reads MNHNS; CDR2 reads SASEGT. CDR3 length: 15 amino acids. Trimming removed 1 base from V and 0 bases from J, with 10 bases in between. The CDR3 nucleotides are TGTGCCAGCAGTGAAGAACTGGCCAGCTCCTACGAGCAGTACTTC. Translated: CASSEELASSYEQYF.

The rearrangement links TRBV9 to TRBJ2-7, with 10 positions matching TRBD2. V gave up 0 bases and J gave up 3 bases; unmatched junction bases: 3. CDR3 length: 15 amino acids. Germline V CDR1 and CDR2: SGDLS, YYNGEE. The CDR3 region is CASSVDSGRNYEQYF. The CDR3 nucleotides read TGTGCCAGCAGCGTAGATAGCGGGAGGAACTACGAGCAGTACTTC.

The V gene is TRBV6-5, the J gene TRBJ1-2; D call uncertain. This CDR3 is built from 13 residues. The V end was cut by 0 bases, the J end by 5 bases, with 7 bases between. Germline CDR1 and CDR2: MNHEY and SVGAGI. As DNA, the CDR3 is TGTGCCAGCAGTTACTCGGCAGGTTATGGCTACACCTTC. Translating it yields CASSYSAGYGYTF.

The genes are TRBV7-9 and TRBJ2-7; 10 bases line up with TRBD2. The trim removed 2 bases at V and 2 bases at J, leaving 6 bases unmatched. From germline, CDR1 is SEHNR and CDR2 FQNEAQ (reference sequence). The CDR3 extends over 16 amino acids. The CDR3, as DNA: TGTGCCAGCAGCTTAACCGCAGCGGGAGGGCCCTACGAGCAGTACTTC. Translation: CASSLTAAGGPYEQYF.

V is TRBV5-1 and J is TRBJ2-7; D ambiguous. This CDR3 is built from 16 residues. Germline V gene lookup returns CDR1 SGHRS and CDR2 YFSETQ. V lost 0 bases and J lost 0, with 13 bases in between. The CDR3 protein is CASSLAPQADSYEQYF. The DNA of the CDR3 is TGCGCCAGCAGCTTGGCCCCTCAGGCCGACTCCTACGAGCAGTACTTC.

The chain carries TRBV19 and TRBJ1-2; D gene uncertain. Germline V lookup: CDR1 LNHDA, CDR2 SQIVND (reference sequence). This CDR3 has 13 residues. The V gene lost 3 bases and the J gene lost 1 base, with 6 bases spanning the gap. The CDR3 loop reads CASSIKGNYGYTF. CDR3 nucleotide sequence: TGTGCCAGTAGTATTAAGGGTAACTATGGCTACACCTTC.

In this sample, this clone turned up once. This chain links TRBV4-1 with TRBJ2-7; maybe TRBD1 (5 bases). The ends were cut back, 1 base at V and 3 bases at J, with 10 bases in the middle. This CDR3 comprises 14 residues. Germline CDR1 is MGHRA and CDR2 is YSYEKL. The CDR3 loop reads CASSQVSGFYEQYF. Here the CDR3 DNA reads TGCGCCAGCAGCCAAGTTTCAGGGTTCTACGAGCAGTACTTC.

The chain joins TRBV5-8 to TRBJ1-2; D not certain. The CDR3 is 12 residues long. V lost 3 bases, J lost 3 bases, and 6 bases lay in between. Germline lookup yields CDR1 SGHTS and CDR2 YDEGEE. CDR3 loop: CASSYPDYGYTF. The CDR3 DNA sequence: TGTGCCAGCAGCTATCCGGACTATGGCTACACCTTC.

This chain joins TRBV30 and TRBJ2-2, with unresolved D. The CDR3 extends over 13 amino acids. Deletions cut 4 bases from V and 5 bases from J, with 11 bases between. Per the germline V gene, CDR1 is GTSNPN and CDR2 is SVGIG (reference sequence). CDR3 nucleotide sequence: TGTGCCTGGAAGGGCCGAGGAACCGGGGAGCTGTTTTTT. Protein product: CAWKGRGTGELFF. Full variable domain (remainder filled in from reference TRBV30 and TRBJ2-2): SQTIHQWPATLVQPVGSPLSLECTVEGTSNPNLYWYRQAAGRGLQLLFYSVGIGQISSEVPQNLSASRPQDRQFILSSKKLLLSDSGFYLCAWKGRGTGELFFGEGSRLTVL.

The rearrangement uses TRBV5-5 and TRBJ2-7; 8 nucleotides match TRBD2. The CDR3 runs to 13 residues. Per the germline V gene, CDR1 is SGHKS and CDR2 is YYEKEE (reference sequence). Losses at the gene ends were 5 bases for V and 6 bases for J; bases not matched to a gene: 7. CDR3 sequence (DNA): TGTGCCAGCAGACGGACTAGCCTGGGCGAGCAGTACTTC. Its translation is CASRRTSLGEQYF.

The V gene is TRBV6-5, the J gene TRBJ2-7; D unresolved. With 2 bases removed from V and 3 bases from J, the gap between germline ends came to 14 bases. Germline values: CDR1 MNHEY, CDR2 SVGAGI. There are 15 residues in the CDR3. Written as DNA, the CDR3 is TGTGCCAGCAGTTACCCGATCCGTGGCGGCTACGAGCAGTACTTC. Its translation is CASSYPIRGGYEQYF.

This CDR3 is CASSSSTGRGEKLFF. In DNA, the CDR3 is TGTGCCAGCAGCTCCTCCACGGGGAGAGGTGAAAAACTGTTTTTT. The V and J genes are TRBV5-4 and TRBJ1-4; no reliable D call. Germline CDR1 SGHNT, CDR2 YYREEE (reference sequence). The CDR3 has 15 amino acids. V was pared by 3 bases and J by 7 bases, with 16 bases between. The complete variable domain, with remaining parts taken from reference TRBV5-4 and TRBJ1-4, reads ETGVTQSPTHLIKTRGQQVTLRCSSQSGHNTVSWYQQALGQGPQFIFQYYREEENGRGNFPPRFSGLQFPNYSSELNVNALELDDSALYLCASSSSTGRGEKLFFGSGTQLSVL.

This CDR3 is CASSQDETELFNYGYTF. In DNA form, the CDR3 reads TGCGCCAGCAGCCAAGATGAGACAGAACTTTTCAACTATGGCTACACCTTC. This chain uses TRBV4-1 with TRBJ1-2, with D possibly TRBD1 on 5 matching bases. The CDR3 is 17 residues long. CDR1 is MGHRA and CDR2 is YSYEKL in the germline V gene. V shed 0 bases and J shed 2 bases, with 16 bases lying between them.

V and J are TRBV28 and TRBJ1-2; D gene unclear. Trimming stripped 7 bases from V and 5 bases from J, with 20 bases between. The CDR3 totals 15 residues. The V gene's germline CDR1 is MDHEN and CDR2 SYDVKM. CDR3 loop: CASTDPSRAPYGYTF. The CDR3 DNA reads as TGTGCCAGCACCGATCCGTCCCGGGCTCCTTATGGCTACACCTTC.

V and J are TRBV5-4 and TRBJ2-3; 11 bases fit TRBD2. Germline CDR1 reads SGHNT; CDR2 reads YYREEE (reference sequence). Losses at the gene ends were 0 bases for V and 6 bases for J; bases not matched to a gene: 6. CDR3 length equals 16 residues. CDR3 residues: CASSLDTSGRGDTQYF. Written as DNA, the CDR3 is TGTGCCAGCAGCTTGGATACTAGCGGGAGAGGGGATACGCAGTATTTT.

There are a few counts of this clone. The CDR3, as DNA: TGTGCCTGGAGTGAAGCGGGGGGGCCGGGTGAGCAGTTCTTC. This translates into CAWSEAGGPGEQFF. The genes are TRBV30 and TRBJ2-1, with 10 bases aligning to TRBD2. The V gene's germline CDR1 is GTSNPN and CDR2 SVGIG (reference sequence). The CDR3 consists of 14 residues. The V and J ends lost 1 base and 9 bases, in that order; junction bases with no gene match: 6. The whole variable domain, remainder taken from reference TRBV30 and TRBJ2-1, is SQTIHQWPATLVQPVGSPLSLECTVEGTSNPNLYWYRQAAGRGLQLLFYSVGIGQISSEVPQNLSASRPQDRQFILSSKKLLLSDSGFYLCAWSEAGGPGEQFFGPGTRLTVL.